These 5 T cell receptor beta chains were sequenced from one sample in a study of T cells in Graves' hyperthyroidism and ophthalmopathy. Amplification of TCR beta CDR3 regions was performed using RNA transcripts as template. HTBI primers were the set used in a first-round RT-PCR of the TCR CDR3. TCRdb reanalysed the multiplex PCR reads using MiXCR and keeps one entry per CDR3 protein. The sample lists under 400,000 distinct CDR3 sequences; over 15% were seen once. The sample comprised blood. These receptors all stem from a man aged 25 to 40 with Graves' hyperthyroidism.

The table lists this clonotype with many counts. This chain joins TRBV7-3 and TRBJ2-1; tentatively, D is TRBD2 (5 bases). This CDR3 spans 18 amino acids. V was clipped by 4 bases and J by 1 base, with 20 bases between them. Germline loops: CDR1 SGHTA, CDR2 FQGTGA. DNA for the CDR3: TGTGCCAGCAGCTCGCGGGCGGAGGCGTTCTCGTCCTACAATGAGCAGTTCTTC. Protein: CASSSRAEAFSSYNEQFF.

This clonotype came up a few times. The chain employs TRBV19 and TRBJ1-5; 9 bases match TRBD1. This CDR3 has 14 residues. Per germline, CDR1 LNHDA and CDR2 SQIVND (reference sequence). The V segment lost 7 bases and the J segment 6 bases; nucleotides outside the gene matches: 7. The CDR3 region has the DNA TGTGCCAGTACCCCGGGACAGGGCAGTCAGCCCCAGCATTTT. Its protein product is CASTPGQGSQPQHF.

About this clonotype: Just one base apart from a much larger clone, this may be a read error. The CDR3, as DNA: TGTGCCAGCAAACCGTCCCCTGCAACTACTGAAAAACTGTTTTTT. This gives the protein CASKPSPATTEKLFF. This rearrangement joins TRBV18 to TRBJ1-4; D gene uncertain. In germline, CDR1 is KGHSH, CDR2 LQKENI. The CDR3 spans 15 residues.

This clonotype was detected ten times or more. This chain joins TRBV12-3 or TRBV12-4 and TRBJ2-1; D is undetermined. The germline V and J ends were trimmed by 1 base and 12 bases, with 13 bases remaining between them. The CDR3 has 13 residues. Written as DNA, the CDR3 is TGTGCCAGCAGTTTAGACCTAGAAGTTAGGCAGTTCTTC. Translating gives CASSLDLEVRQFF.

At least ten counts were recorded for this clonotype. The genes are TRBV5-1 and TRBJ2-7, with a weak D call TRBD1 (6 bases). Looked up from germline, CDR1 is SGHRS and CDR2 is YFSETQ. The CDR3 is 13 residues long. V lost 4 bases, J lost 5 bases, and 13 bases lay in between. CDR3: CASSHPTGNEQYF. The CDR3 bases are TGCGCCAGCAGCCACCCAACAGGGAACGAGCAGTACTTC.